The clone carrying this TCR beta chain was counted only a few times. Its antigen is currently unknown. The data were taken from a study of T cell repertoires in cytomegalovirus infection. Study as a whole: Use of recently identified HLA-C-restricted and well-studied HLA-B-restricted CMV epitopes was part of the study. Study results and caveats: Summed frequency of public TCR beta families distinguished CMV carriers with the relevant HLA.

TCRdb itself ran the reads through MiXCR, one entry per CDR3 protein. The sample yields about 920,000 distinct CDR3 sequences, 30% to 40% seen once. The sequence was collected from a human donor in good health (CMV status not recorded). Some clones in this sample may be carry-over from other donors' samples. The sequencing used cultured CD8+ T cells from PBMCs, collected from culture after CMV antigen stimulation.

The CDR3 region is CASRSTGEYEQYV. CDR3 in DNA: TGTGCCAGCAGATCCACAGGGGAGTACGAGCAGTACGTC. This chain links TRBV28 with TRBJ2-7, with 7 bases matching TRBD1. The J segment lost 4 bases and the V segment lost 6 bases, leaving 6 bases of the junction unmatched. This CDR3 is 13 amino acids long. Per germline, CDR1 MDHEN and CDR2 SYDVKM.